These 17 T cell receptor beta chains were sequenced from one sample in a study of blood T cell repertoires in COVID-19. The table came from immunoSEQ multiplex PCR; TCRdb's copy has only in-frame clones and leaves some out. Among about 150,000 clones, about 84% were seen once, and the ten largest hold about an eighth. Input material: peripheral blood. The receptors shown here come from a man in his sixties with active or convalescent COVID-19.

The gene calls are TRBV11-2 and TRBJ1-1, with D hard to call. The CDR3 length is 15 residues. The germline V and J ends were trimmed by 4 bases and 1 base, with 13 bases remaining between them. The V gene's germline CDR1 is SGHAT and CDR2 FQNNGV. In DNA, the CDR3 is TGTGCCAGCAGCTGGTCCCTGACACCGAACACTGAAGCTTTCTTT. It translates to CASSWSLTPNTEAFF.

The chain joins TRBV7-3 to TRBJ2-3; possibly TRBD2 for D (5 bases). V was cut by 2 bases and J by 0 bases, with 12 bases left in between. The CDR3 has 16 amino acids. Germline-derived CDR1 and CDR2 are SGHTA and FQGTGA. CDR3 bases: TGTGCCAGCAGCTTACAAGCGGATCCTAGCACAGATACGCAGTATTTT. Its protein is CASSLQADPSTDTQYF.

The chain is built from TRBV19 and TRBJ1-6; 11 positions agree with TRBD1. V lost 4 bases and J lost 10; bases outside the gene matches: 6. The V gene's germline CDR1 is LNHDA and CDR2 SQIVND (reference sequence). There are 15 residues in the CDR3. CDR3: CASSTTGTGGSPLHF. DNA of the CDR3: TGTGCCAGTAGTACTACCGGGACAGGGGGATCACCCCTCCACTTT. The entire variable domain, with the rest obtained from reference TRBV19 and TRBJ1-6, is as follows: DGGITQSPKYLFRKEGQNVTLSCEQNLNHDAMYWYRQDPGQGLRLIYYSQIVNDFQKGDIAEGYSVSREKKESFPLTVTSAQKNPTAFYLCASSTTGTGGSPLHFGNGTRLTVT.

J is TRBJ2-7 and V is TRBV2; the match to TRBD1 covers 9 bases. The ends lost 8 bases at V and 2 bases at J; junction bases unmatched: 4. Germline V CDR1 and CDR2: SNHLY, FYNNEI. CDR3 length: 13 residues. CDR3 loop: CASGWDRAYEQYF. The CDR3 DNA follows: TGTGCCAGCGGTTGGGACAGGGCCTACGAGCAGTACTTC.

This clone was counted a few times. The chain is built from TRBV6-6 and TRBJ1-2; 7 nucleotides match TRBD1. The germline CDR1 and CDR2 sequences are MNHNY and SVGAGI (reference sequence). This CDR3 comprises 13 residues. The ends lost 6 bases at V and 5 bases at J; junction bases unmatched: 6. CDR3 sequence reads: CASSRQGMYGYTF. The DNA for the CDR3 is TGTGCCAGCAGCCGACAGGGAATGTATGGCTACACCTTC.

The rearrangement links TRBV6-5 to TRBJ2-5; TRBD2 agrees at 7 bases. CDR1 MNHEY and CDR2 SVGAGI come from the germline V gene. This CDR3 is 14 amino acids long. The V segment lost 2 bases and the J segment 5 bases; nucleotides outside the gene matches: 5. DNA of the CDR3: TGTGCCAGCAGTTACGCAGGGAGGGTGGAGACCCAGTACTTC. It codes for CASSYAGRVETQYF.

The gene calls are TRBV9 and TRBJ2-5, with 8 bases lining up with TRBD2. The trim removed 0 bases at V and 5 bases at J, leaving 6 bases unmatched. Germline V gene lookup returns CDR1 SGDLS and CDR2 YYNGEE. The CDR3 spans 15 residues. CDR3 in DNA: TGTGCCAGCAGCGTAGTAGCGGGATCCCGGGAGACCCAGTACTTC. It translates to CASSVVAGSRETQYF.

The V call is TRBV4-3, the J call TRBJ1-1; D not resolved. The ends were cut back, 1 base at V and 4 bases at J, with 10 bases in the middle. The CDR3 has 14 residues. The V gene's germline CDR1 is LGHNA and CDR2 YSLEER. The CDR3 DNA reads as TGCGCCAGCAGCCAAGCGTTGCGCGGCACTGAAGCTTTCTTT. Translated, it gives CASSQALRGTEAFF.

This clone was observed a few times. The V gene is TRBV28, the J gene TRBJ2-7, with 12 bases that match TRBD2. The germline CDR1 and CDR2 sequences are MDHEN and SYDVKM. Losses at the gene ends were 5 bases for V and 1 base for J; bases not matched to a gene: 9. This CDR3 is 17 amino acids long. The DNA for the CDR3 is TGTGCCAGCAGTCCTTTTTGGCTAGCGGGAGGGTCCTACGAGCAGTACTTC. Protein: CASSPFWLAGGSYEQYF.

The chain recombines TRBV7-8 with TRBJ2-7; 9 positions match TRBD2. The CDR3 has 19 amino acids. Germline loops: CDR1 SGHVS, CDR2 FQNEAQ. After removal of 4 bases from V and 5 bases from J, the junction contained 21 bases not matched to a gene. In DNA, the CDR3 is TGTGCCAGCAGCTACCCCACCGGGACTAGCTCCTTTCTTGGGCACGAGCAGTACTTC. Encoded protein: CASSYPTGTSSFLGHEQYF.

The chain combines TRBV6-2 or TRBV6-3 with TRBJ2-7; 8 nucleotides agree with TRBD2. Germline CDR1 and CDR2: MNHEY and SVGEGT. This CDR3 contains 15 residues. The ends lost 6 bases at V and 11 bases at J; junction bases unmatched: 18. The CDR3 region is CASSPYASGRALEYF. CDR3 in DNA: TGTGCCAGCAGCCCTTACGCGAGCGGGAGAGCTCTAGAGTACTTC.

The chain combines TRBV7-9 with TRBJ1-4, with 9 bases lining up with TRBD1. The germline gives CDR1 SEHNR, CDR2 FQNEAQ (reference sequence). With V trimmed by 4 bases and J by 5 bases, 2 bases remained unmatched. The CDR3 is 14 residues long. Here the CDR3 DNA reads TGTGCCAGCAGCTCGGGACAGGGAAATGAAAAACTGTTTTTT. The encoded protein is CASSSGQGNEKLFF.

The chain is built from TRBV27 and TRBJ1-2, with D unclear. CDR1 is MNHEY and CDR2 is SMNVEV in the germline V gene (reference sequence). The V gene lost 0 bases and the J gene lost 4 bases, with 6 bases spanning the gap. This CDR3 has 13 amino acids. The CDR3 sequence: CASSLSTSYGYTF. The CDR3 region has the DNA TGTGCCAGCAGTTTATCAACTTCCTATGGCTACACCTTC.

The chain joins TRBV5-5 to TRBJ2-2; D may be TRBD2 (5 bases). Germline assignment: CDR1 SGHKS and CDR2 YYEKEE (reference sequence). CDR3 length: 17 residues. The ends were cut back, 3 bases at V and 6 bases at J, with 21 bases in the middle. The chain's CDR3 is CASSSLTGNSLAGELFF. The CDR3 nucleotides are TGTGCCAGCAGCTCGTTGACCGGGAACTCTCTAGCCGGGGAGCTGTTTTTT.

The chain couples TRBV9 to TRBJ2-1; 7 nucleotides align to TRBD1. CDR3 size: 14 residues. The germline V gene has CDR1 SGDLS and CDR2 YYNGEE. V shed 6 bases and J 1 base; nucleotides not matched to a gene: 4. The CDR3 loop is CASTRQGSYNEQFF. The CDR3 coding sequence is TGTGCCAGCACAAGACAGGGATCCTACAATGAGCAGTTCTTC.

This clone came up a few times. The rearrangement links TRBV14 to TRBJ2-7; 9 bases agree with TRBD1. The junction had 5 bases not matched to a gene; V was cut back by 2 bases and J by 3 bases. The CDR3 consists of 15 residues. CDR1 is SGHDN and CDR2 is FVKESK in the germline V gene. The CDR3 here is CASSQNRGPYYEQYF. The CDR3 region has the DNA TGTGCCAGCAGCCAAAACAGGGGGCCTTACTACGAGCAGTACTTC.

The J gene is TRBJ1-5, the V gene TRBV19; D perhaps matches TRBD1 (6 bases). The germline CDR1 and CDR2 sequences are LNHDA and SQIVND (reference sequence). Trimming stripped 5 bases from V and 1 base from J, with 15 bases between. This CDR3 contains 16 residues. This CDR3 reads CASSQEGGFSNQPQHF. The CDR3 DNA reads TGTGCCAGTAGTCAAGAGGGGGGGTTCAGCAATCAGCCCCAGCATTTT.